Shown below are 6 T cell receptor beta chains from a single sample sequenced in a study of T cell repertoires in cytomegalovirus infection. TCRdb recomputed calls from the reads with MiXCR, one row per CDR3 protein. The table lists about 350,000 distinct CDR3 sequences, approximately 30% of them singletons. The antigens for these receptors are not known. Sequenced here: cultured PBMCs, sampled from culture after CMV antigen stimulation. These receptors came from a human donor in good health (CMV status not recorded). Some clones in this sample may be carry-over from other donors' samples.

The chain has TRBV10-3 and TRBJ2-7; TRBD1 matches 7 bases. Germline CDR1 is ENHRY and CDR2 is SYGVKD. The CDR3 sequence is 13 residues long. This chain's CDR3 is CAISRGTGTAARV. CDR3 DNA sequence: TGTGCCATCAGTCGAGGAACCGGGACAGCCGCTAGAGTC.

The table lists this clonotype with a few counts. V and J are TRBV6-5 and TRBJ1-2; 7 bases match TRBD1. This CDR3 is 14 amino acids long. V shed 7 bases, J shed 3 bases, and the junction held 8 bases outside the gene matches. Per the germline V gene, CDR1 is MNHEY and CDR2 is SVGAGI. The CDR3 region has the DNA TGTGCCAGCACCAAAGCCAGGGGGGACTATGGCTACACCTTC. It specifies CASTKARGDYGYTF.

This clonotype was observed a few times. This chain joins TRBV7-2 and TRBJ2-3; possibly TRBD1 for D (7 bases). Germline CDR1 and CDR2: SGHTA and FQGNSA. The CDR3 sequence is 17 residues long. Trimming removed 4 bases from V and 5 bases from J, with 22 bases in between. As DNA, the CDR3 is TGTGCCAGCAGCTCCCGAAGCAGGGGGGCGCTGGGAGATACGCAGTATTTT. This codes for CASSSRSRGALGDTQYF.

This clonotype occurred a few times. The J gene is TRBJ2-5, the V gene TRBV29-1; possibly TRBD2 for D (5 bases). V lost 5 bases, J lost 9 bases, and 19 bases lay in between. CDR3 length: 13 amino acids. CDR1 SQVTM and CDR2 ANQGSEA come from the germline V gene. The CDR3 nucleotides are TGCAGCGTTTCTGCGGGCCCCTCTGTCCCCCAGTACTTC. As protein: CSVSAGPSVPQYF.

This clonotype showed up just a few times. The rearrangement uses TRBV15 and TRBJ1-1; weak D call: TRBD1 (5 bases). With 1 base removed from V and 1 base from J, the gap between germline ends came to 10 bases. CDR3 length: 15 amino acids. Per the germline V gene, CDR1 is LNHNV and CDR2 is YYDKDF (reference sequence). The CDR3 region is CATSRGHGGNTEAFF. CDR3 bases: TGTGCCACCAGCAGAGGACACGGGGGGAACACTGAAGCTTTCTTT.

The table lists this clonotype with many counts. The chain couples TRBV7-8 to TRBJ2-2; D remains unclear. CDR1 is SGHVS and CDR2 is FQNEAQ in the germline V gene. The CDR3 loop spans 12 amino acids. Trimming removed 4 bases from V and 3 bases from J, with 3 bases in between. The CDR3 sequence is CASSSYTGELFF. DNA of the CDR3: TGTGCCAGCAGCTCTTACACCGGGGAGCTGTTTTTT.